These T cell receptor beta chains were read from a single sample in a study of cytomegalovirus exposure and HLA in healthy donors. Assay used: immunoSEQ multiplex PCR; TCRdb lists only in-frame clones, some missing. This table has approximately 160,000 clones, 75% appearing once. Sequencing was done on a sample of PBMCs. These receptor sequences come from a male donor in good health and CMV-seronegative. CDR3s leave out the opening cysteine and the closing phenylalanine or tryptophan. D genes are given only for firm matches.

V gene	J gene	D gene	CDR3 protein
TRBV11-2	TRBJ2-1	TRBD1	ASSLGQGSLWPSGSEQF
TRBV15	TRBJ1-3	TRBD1	ATSRDRGSGNTIY
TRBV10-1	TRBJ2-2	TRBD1	ASSVGTGGTGELF
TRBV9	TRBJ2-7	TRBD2	ASSPGSGSLYEQY
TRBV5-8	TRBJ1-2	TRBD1	ASSLTGVPSGYT
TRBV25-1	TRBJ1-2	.	ASREGGANYGYT
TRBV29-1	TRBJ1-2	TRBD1	SVDRDRNYGYT
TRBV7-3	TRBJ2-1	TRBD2	ASRREGLNEQF
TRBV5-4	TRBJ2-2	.	ASSQTNTGELF
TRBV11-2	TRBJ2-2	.	ASSLDAGTGELF
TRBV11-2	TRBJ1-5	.	ASSHEERQPQH
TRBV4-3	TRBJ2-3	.	ASSQDRTEWGTDTQY
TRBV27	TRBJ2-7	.	ASSLASGTPYEQY
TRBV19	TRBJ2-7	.	ASSITPVNSYEQY
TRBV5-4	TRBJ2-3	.	ASSLTVPPTDTQY
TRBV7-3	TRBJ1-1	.	ASSLQSHTEAF
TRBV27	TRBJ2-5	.	ASSFGGPETQY
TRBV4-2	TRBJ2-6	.	ASSQVYRGGIGANVLT
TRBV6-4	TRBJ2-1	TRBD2	ASNSGTSGDNEQF
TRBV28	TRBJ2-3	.	ASRTSTDTQY